What follows are 20 T cell receptor beta chains derived from one specimen sequenced in a study of blood T cell repertoires in COVID-19. Data came from immunoSEQ multiplex PCR; TCRdb stores just in-frame clones and leaves some out. Here the sample spans 400,000 to 550,000 clones, approximately 90% being singletons. The specimen sequenced was peripheral blood. Receptors were obtained from a woman aged 25 to 45 with acute or convalescent COVID-19.

The V and J genes are TRBV3-1 (or the pseudogene TRBV3-2) and TRBJ2-5; 16 bases are a match to TRBD2. Germline V gene sequence: CDR1 LGHDT, CDR2 YNNKEL (reference sequence). The CDR3 totals 19 residues. The ends lost 0 bases at V and 4 bases at J; junction bases unmatched: 8. CDR3 DNA sequence: TGTGCCAGCAGCCAAGATTCCGGGACTAGCGGGGGGGTTGGAGAGACCCAGTACTTC. Translated: CASSQDSGTSGGVGETQYF.

This clone was recorded a few times. The genes are TRBV5-1 and TRBJ2-2; unclear D gene. Germline loops: CDR1 SGHRS, CDR2 YFSETQ. This CDR3 comprises 14 residues. Trimming removed 0 bases at V and 5 bases at J, with 8 bases between. The chain's CDR3 is CASSLVEVTGELFF. DNA for the CDR3: TGCGCCAGCAGCTTGGTTGAGGTTACCGGGGAGCTGTTTTTT.

This clone was recorded once. V is TRBV5-1 and J is TRBJ1-1; 8 positions match TRBD1. This CDR3 is 14 amino acids long. Germline loops: CDR1 SGHRS, CDR2 YFSETQ. V lost 0 bases to trimming and J lost 11 bases; unmatched junction nucleotides: 9. The CDR3 region is CASSLESGQGNAFF. Here the CDR3 DNA reads TGCGCCAGCAGCTTGGAGTCCGGACAGGGTAACGCTTTCTTT.

The chain employs TRBV28 and TRBJ1-5; no clear D. The CDR3 sequence is 16 residues long. Germline CDR1 MDHEN, CDR2 SYDVKM. Deletions cut 3 bases from V and 0 bases from J, with 12 bases between. CDR3 loop: CASSFSGMGSNQPQHF. CDR3 DNA sequence: TGTGCCAGCAGTTTCTCGGGAATGGGTAGCAATCAGCCCCAGCATTTT. The full variable domain, rest sourced from reference TRBV28 and TRBJ1-5, is DVKVTQSSRYLVKRTGEKVFLECVQDMDHENMFWYRQDPGLGLRLIYFSYDVKMKEKGDIPEGYSVSREKKERFSLILESASTNQTSMYLCASSFSGMGSNQPQHFGDGTRLSIL.

The chain has TRBV5-4 and TRBJ1-4; tentatively, D is TRBD1 (5 bases). In germline, CDR1 is SGHNT, CDR2 YYREEE (reference sequence). The CDR3 covers 16 residues. Trimming removed 1 base at V and 5 bases at J, with 15 bases between. This CDR3 is CASSLTPGLINEKLFF. CDR3 nucleotides: TGTGCCAGCAGCTTGACTCCGGGACTGATAAATGAAAAACTGTTTTTT.

The gene calls are TRBV5-1 and TRBJ2-7, with a weak D call TRBD1 (6 bases). Trimming pared 4 bases from V and 7 bases from J, leaving 18 bases between. Looked up from germline, CDR1 is SGHRS and CDR2 is YFSETQ. This CDR3 region has 14 residues. The CDR3 DNA reads as TGCGCCAGCAGCGCCGACGGGACACTACGAGAGCAGTACTTC. Translating gives CASSADGTLREQYF. Full variable domain (outside the CDR3, taken from reference TRBV5-1 and TRBJ2-7): KAGVTQTPRYLIKTRGQQVTLSCSPISGHRSVSWYQQTPGQGLQFLFEYFSETQRNKGNFPGRFSGRQFSNSRSEMNVSTLELGDSALYLCASSADGTLREQYFGPGTRLTVT.

The CDR3 reads CASSYIAGVGETQYF. In DNA form, the CDR3 reads TGTGCCAGCAGTTACATCGCGGGGGTCGGGGAGACCCAGTACTTC. This chain connects TRBV6-6 to TRBJ2-5; 7 nucleotides line up with TRBD2. V trimming: 2 bases; J trimming: 5 bases; junction bases outside the gene matches: 8. Germline V gene sequence: CDR1 MNHNY, CDR2 SVGAGI (reference sequence). The CDR3 covers 15 residues.

The sample holds one count of this clone. The gene calls are TRBV3-1 (or the pseudogene TRBV3-2) and TRBJ2-1, with 11 bases matching TRBD2. Germline CDR1 reads LGHDT; CDR2 reads YNNKEL (reference sequence). The CDR3 has 14 amino acids. V was pared by 4 bases and J by 4 bases, with 0 bases of the junction left unmatched. CDR3 in DNA: TGTGCCAGCAGCCCTAGCGGGGGGTACAATGAGCAGTTCTTC. Translated: CASSPSGGYNEQFF.

CDR3 bases: TGTGCCAGCAGAAGGACAGGGAGCAATCAGCCCCAGCATTTT. It specifies CASRRTGSNQPQHF. The chain is built from TRBV6-5 and TRBJ1-5; 8 bases match TRBD1. The CDR3 runs to 14 residues. Germline trimming cut 6 bases from V and 1 base from J; bases unmatched to any gene: 2. From germline, CDR1 is MNHEY and CDR2 SVGAGI.

The chain joins TRBV7-3 to TRBJ2-7, with D possibly being TRBD2 (5 bases). Germline CDR1 is SGHTA and CDR2 is FQGTGA. V lost 5 bases and J 0 bases, leaving 14 bases between the germline ends. The CDR3 loop spans 15 amino acids. The DNA of the CDR3 is TGTGCCAGCAGCGAGGGCCCAGAGGGCTCCTACGAGCAGTACTTC. Translating it yields CASSEGPEGSYEQYF. Filled out from reference TRBV7-3 and TRBJ2-7, the complete variable domain reads GAGVSQTPSNKVTEKGKYVELRCDPISGHTALYWYRQSLGQGPEFLIYFQGTGAADDSGLPNDRFFAVRPEGSVSTLKIQRTERGDSAVYLCASSEGPEGSYEQYFGPGTRLTVT.

CDR3 sequence (DNA): TGTGCCAGCAGTTACTCTGGGACAGGGGTCCATGGCTACACCTTC. It codes for CASSYSGTGVHGYTF. This chain links TRBV6-6 with TRBJ1-2; 10 bases are a match to TRBD1. Germline CDR1 and CDR2: MNHNY and SVGAGI (reference sequence). V lost 0 bases and J lost 6; bases outside the gene matches: 4. The length of the CDR3 is 15 residues.

The chain links TRBV5-1 to TRBJ2-2; D is undetermined. CDR1 and CDR2 (germline): SGHRS, YFSETQ. V shed 5 bases and J shed 3 bases, with 8 bases lying between them. The CDR3 has 13 amino acids. The CDR3 loop reads CASSIGDTGELFF. The CDR3 region has the DNA TGCGCCAGCAGTATCGGTGACACCGGGGAGCTGTTTTTT. Filled out from reference TRBV5-1 and TRBJ2-2, the complete variable domain reads KAGVTQTPRYLIKTRGQQVTLSCSPISGHRSVSWYQQTPGQGLQFLFEYFSETQRNKGNFPGRFSGRQFSNSRSEMNVSTLELGDSALYLCASSIGDTGELFFGEGSRLTVL.

The rearrangement uses TRBV5-5 and TRBJ2-2, with 7 bases aligning to TRBD2. CDR3 length: 16 residues. V dropped 6 bases and J dropped 5; count of bases not matched to a gene: 13. CDR1 and CDR2 (germline): SGHKS, YYEKEE (reference sequence). This chain's CDR3 is CASILGRVSGTGELFF. DNA of the CDR3: TGTGCCAGCATTCTGGGGAGGGTTTCGGGGACCGGGGAGCTGTTTTTT. The full variable domain, with the rest looked up from reference TRBV5-5 and TRBJ2-2, is DAGVTQSPTHLIKTRGQQVTLRCSPISGHKSVSWYQQVLGQGPQFIFQYYEKEERGRGNFPDRFSARQFPNYSSELNVNALLLGDSALYLCASILGRVSGTGELFFGEGSRLTVL.

The chain joins TRBV2 to TRBJ2-5; D possibly corresponds to TRBD2 (6 bases). V lost 3 bases, J lost 5 bases, and 16 bases lay in between. In germline, CDR1 is SNHLY, CDR2 FYNNEI. This CDR3 is built from 15 residues. CDR3 DNA: TGTGCCAGCAGTGAGGAGGGCGGCGACACTGAGACCCAGTACTTC. Residues: CASSEEGGDTETQYF.

V gene TRBV9 combines with J gene TRBJ2-3, with 10 bases lining up with TRBD2. The J segment lost 3 bases and the V segment lost 3 bases, leaving 4 bases of the junction unmatched. Germline lookup yields CDR1 SGDLS and CDR2 YYNGEE. The CDR3 runs 15 residues. CDR3 sequence: CASSESGGATDTQYF. CDR3 DNA sequence: TGTGCCAGCAGCGAGAGCGGGGGGGCAACAGATACGCAGTATTTT.

The rearrangement uses TRBV5-1 and TRBJ2-7, with TRBD1 identical over 9 bases. This CDR3 is 14 amino acids long. The J segment lost 4 bases and the V segment lost 0 bases, leaving 2 bases of the junction unmatched. CDR1 SGHRS and CDR2 YFSETQ come from the germline V gene. The CDR3 DNA reads as TGCGCCAGCAGCTTGGGGACAGGGGCATACGAGCAGTACTTC. This encodes CASSLGTGAYEQYF.

The chain couples TRBV24-1 to TRBJ2-3; 12 nucleotides agree with TRBD1. Germline trimming cut 2 bases from V and 0 bases from J; bases unmatched to any gene: 14. This CDR3 spans 21 amino acids. Germline V gene sequence: CDR1 KGHDR, CDR2 SFDVKD. The CDR3 nucleotides read TGTGCCACCAGTGATTCCCCGGGACAGGGGGCCCCCACTACTAGCACAGATACGCAGTATTTT. Translation: CATSDSPGQGAPTTSTDTQYF.

The chain is built from TRBV24-1 and TRBJ1-2; D ambiguous. Per the germline V gene, CDR1 is KGHDR and CDR2 is SFDVKD. The CDR3 loop spans 13 amino acids. Between the trimmed V and J ends, which lost 2 bases and 14 bases, there was a span of 17 bases. The CDR3 DNA follows: TGTGCCACCAGTGATTCGCGGGCAACACTCTGGACCTTC. This translates into CATSDSRATLWTF.

V is TRBV5-1 and J is TRBJ2-3, with 15 bases that match TRBD2. Germline V gives CDR1 SGHRS, CDR2 YFSETQ. J gave up 0 bases and V 5 bases, and 4 bases lay outside the gene matches. The CDR3 spans 17 residues. Written as DNA, the CDR3 is TGCGCCAGCAGTATCGGACTAGCGGGGGGGAGCACAGATACGCAGTATTTT. This sequence encodes CASSIGLAGGSTDTQYF. Full variable domain (rest looked up from reference TRBV5-1 and TRBJ2-3): KAGVTQTPRYLIKTRGQQVTLSCSPISGHRSVSWYQQTPGQGLQFLFEYFSETQRNKGNFPGRFSGRQFSNSRSEMNVSTLELGDSALYLCASSIGLAGGSTDTQYFGPGTRLTVL.

The chain combines TRBV5-4 with TRBJ1-1; D is ambiguous. Germline CDR1 is SGHNT and CDR2 is YYREEE (reference sequence). Trimming pared 0 bases from V and 1 base from J, leaving 7 bases between. The CDR3 is 14 residues long. For the CDR3, the DNA is TGTGCCAGCAGCTTGGGCACAACGAACACTGAAGCTTTCTTT. This sequence encodes CASSLGTTNTEAFF.